This TCR beta chain was found in a study of blood T cell repertoires in COVID-19. Per the germline V gene, CDR1 is SGHDT and CDR2 is YYEEEE. The CDR3 covers 15 residues. V shed 0 bases, J shed 7 bases, and the junction held 7 bases outside the gene matches. Only in-frame clones appear in the TCRdb table, and some are missing; sequencing was by immunoSEQ multiplex PCR. The repertoire consists of around 180,000 clones, with more than 70% occurring once and the leading ten covering roughly a tenth. This clone was found a few times. Sequencing was carried out using peripheral blood. The chain uses TRBV5-6 and TRBJ1-1; 9 bases match TRBD1. This TCR was recovered from a woman of 80 years or more with active or convalescent COVID-19. CDR3 sequence (DNA): TGTGCCAGCAGCTTGGAAGGACAGGGGCTGAATGAAGCTTTCTTT. Its translation is CASSLEGQGLNEAFF.